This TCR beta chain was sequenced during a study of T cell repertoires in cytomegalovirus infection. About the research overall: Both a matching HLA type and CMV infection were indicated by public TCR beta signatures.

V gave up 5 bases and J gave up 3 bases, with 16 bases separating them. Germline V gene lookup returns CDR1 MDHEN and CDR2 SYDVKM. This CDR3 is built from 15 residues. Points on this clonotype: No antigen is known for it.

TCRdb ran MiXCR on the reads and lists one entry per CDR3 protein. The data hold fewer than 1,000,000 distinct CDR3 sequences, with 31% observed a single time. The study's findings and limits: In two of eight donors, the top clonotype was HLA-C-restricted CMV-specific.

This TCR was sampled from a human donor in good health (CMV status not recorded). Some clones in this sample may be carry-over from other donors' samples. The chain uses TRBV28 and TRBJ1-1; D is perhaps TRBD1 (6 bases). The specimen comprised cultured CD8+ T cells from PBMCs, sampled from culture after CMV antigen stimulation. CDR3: CASSRREGGDTEAFF. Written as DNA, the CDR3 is TGTGCCAGCAGTCGCCGGGAGGGGGGGGACACTGAAGCTTTCTTT.